Listed below are T cell receptor beta chains from one sample, sequenced in a study of shared clonotypes between healthy human individuals. The data were produced by immunoSEQ multiplex PCR, yet TCRdb's version contains in-frame clones alone and is incomplete. The sample consists of a few million clones, 93% of them appearing once. The material sequenced was naive CD4+ T cells from PBMCs. These receptors all come from a man aged 18 to 30 in good health. Some clones in this sample may be carry-over from other donors' samples. Each CDR3 is given with its conserved first and last residue. A D gene is named only where the DNA matches it firmly. Where a row states a size, it is once, few, many or the class of an expanded clone; other rows omit it.

d_gene,v_gene,abundance,j_gene,CDR3nt,CDR3aa
TRBD1,TRBV28,.,TRBJ1-1,TGTGCCAGCAGTTTCCGCGGACAGGGAACCACTGAAGCTTTCTTT,CASSFRGQGTTEAFF
TRBD2,TRBV2,.,TRBJ2-7,TGTGCCAGCAGGGCCGGGACTAGCGGGAGGGCCTACGAGCAGTACTTC,CASRAGTSGRAYEQYF
TRBD1,TRBV4-1,.,TRBJ1-6,TGCGCCAGCAGCCAAGGATACACCGGGACAGGGGATTCACCCCTCCACTTT,CASSQGYTGTGDSPLHF
.,TRBV20-1,.,TRBJ2-3,TGCAGTGTTAGGGAAGCAGATACGCAGTATTTT,CSVREADTQYF
TRBD1,TRBV27,.,TRBJ1-5,TGTGCCAGCAGGGGGACAGGTAAAAGCAATCAGCCCCAGCATTTT,CASRGTGKSNQPQHF
TRBD1,TRBV7-2,.,TRBJ1-5,TGTGCCAGCAGCCTCAGGACAGGGGGTGCCTTCAATCAGCCCCAGCATTTT,CASSLRTGGAFNQPQHF
.,TRBV19,.,TRBJ1-4,TGTGCCAGTAGTATAAGGGGAACTAATGAAAAACTGTTTTTT,CASSIRGTNEKLFF
.,TRBV9,.,TRBJ2-5,TGTGCCAGCAGCGCGCCCAGTGGGCAGCCTCAGGGCGAGACCCAGTACTTC,CASSAPSGQPQGETQYF
.,TRBV29-1,.,TRBJ2-7,TGCAGCGTTGGGCCAGGGAGCTCCTACGAGCAGTACTTC,CSVGPGSSYEQYF
.,TRBV27,.,TRBJ2-1,TGTGCCAGCAGTTTGACAGTCGGGAACAGCCAGTTCTTC,CASSLTVGNSQFF
.,TRBV10-3,.,TRBJ1-1,TGTGCCATCAGCCGACAGGCCGGGGAAACTGAAGCTTTCTTT,CAISRQAGETEAFF
TRBD1,TRBV4-1,.,TRBJ1-5,TGCGCCAGCAGCCAAGCACTAGAACAGGGGGTCCGGCCCCAGCATTTT,CASSQALEQGVRPQHF
.,TRBV6-5,once,TRBJ1-2,TGTGCCAGCAGTAGATTAGCTAACTATGGCTACACCTTC,CASSRLANYGYTF
.,TRBV20-1,.,TRBJ2-3,TGCAGTGCTAGAGGGGGAGATACGCAGTATTTT,CSARGGDTQYF
TRBD1,TRBV9,.,TRBJ1-3,TGTGCCAGCAGCGCCGAATTCGGACAGGAGCACTCTGGAAACACCATATATTTT,CASSAEFGQEHSGNTIYF
.,TRBV29-1,once,TRBJ2-7,TGCAGCGTTGAAGATAGGTCCTATAGCGGCCTCAGCTCCTACGAGCAGTACTTC,CSVEDRSYSGLSSYEQYF
.,TRBV18,.,TRBJ1-5,TGTGCCAGCTCAGACAGGAGTCAGCCCCAGCATTTT,CASSDRSQPQHF
TRBD2,TRBV10-1,.,TRBJ2-7,TGCGCCAGCAGCCCCGGACTAGCGGGAGGGCCAGGAACCTACGAGCAGTACTTC,CASSPGLAGGPGTYEQYF
.,TRBV27,.,TRBJ2-7,TGTGCCAGCAGTTTGAGTCTAAGCTACGAGCAGTACTTC,CASSLSLSYEQYF
.,TRBV2,few,TRBJ1-2,TGTGCCAGCAGTGTCGTCAGCGGCTACACCTTC,CASSVVSGYTF
TRBD2,TRBV13,.,TRBJ2-2,TGTGCCAGCAGCATGACTAGCGGGATGGGGTCGAACACCGGGGAGCTGTTTTTT,CASSMTSGMGSNTGELFF
.,TRBV10-3,.,TRBJ2-3,TGTGCCACCCAATTCACAGCTACAGATACGCAGTATTTT,CATQFTATDTQYF
TRBD2,TRBV4-2,.,TRBJ2-1,TGTGCCAGCAGCCAAGGAATTAGCGGGAGCTCCTACAATGAGCAGTTCTTC,CASSQGISGSSYNEQFF
.,TRBV14,.,TRBJ1-5,TGTGCCAGCAGCCTCCCCCCCCGGGAGGCCAACTCAGAACGGGGCAATCAGCCCCAGCATTTT,CASSLPPREANSERGNQPQHF
TRBD1,TRBV13,.,TRBJ1-1,TGTGCCAGCAGCCTGGGACAGGGGTTGATGAACACTGAAGCTTTCTTT,CASSLGQGLMNTEAFF
TRBD2,TRBV7-3,.,TRBJ2-3,TGTGCCAGCAGCTTACGAGACCGCGGACTAGCGGGAGGTGCAGATACGCAGTATTTT,CASSLRDRGLAGGADTQYF
.,TRBV28,.,TRBJ1-1,TGTGCCAGCAGCGTCGGTGGGAACACTGAAGCTTTCTTT,CASSVGGNTEAFF
TRBD1,TRBV10-3,few,TRBJ1-5,TGTGCCATCAGCAGGGACAGTCGGCAGCCCCAGCATTTT,CAISRDSRQPQHF